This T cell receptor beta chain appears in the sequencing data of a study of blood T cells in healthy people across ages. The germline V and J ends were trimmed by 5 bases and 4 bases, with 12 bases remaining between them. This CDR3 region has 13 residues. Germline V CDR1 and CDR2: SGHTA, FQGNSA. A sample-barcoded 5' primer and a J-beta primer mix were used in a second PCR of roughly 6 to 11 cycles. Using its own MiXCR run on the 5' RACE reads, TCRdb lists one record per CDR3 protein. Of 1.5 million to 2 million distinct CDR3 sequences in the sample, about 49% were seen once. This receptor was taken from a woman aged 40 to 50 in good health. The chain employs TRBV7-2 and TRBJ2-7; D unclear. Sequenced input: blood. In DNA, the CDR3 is TGTGCCAGCAGCGTAGGTCCAGATTACGAGCAGTACTTC. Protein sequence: CASSVGPDYEQYF.